Presented here are 7 T cell receptor beta chains from one specimen sequenced in a study of neoadjuvant anti-PD-1 for oral cavity cancer. Regarding time point: after neoadjuvant nivolumab, at surgical resection. Here immunoSEQ multiplex PCR was the method, and the copy in TCRdb shows in-frame clones only, minus some. The sample contains 14,000 or so clones, 60% to 75% of which appear only once. The sequences come from PBMCs, collected after nivolumab (anti-PD-1) treatment. Receptor source: a person aged 35 to 85 with oral cavity squamous cell carcinoma.

The chain joins TRBV10-3 to TRBJ2-7, with D perhaps matching TRBD2 (5 bases). CDR1 is ENHRY and CDR2 is SYGVKD in the germline V gene. The CDR3 runs to 14 residues. V was trimmed by 3 bases and J by 0 bases, leaving 9 bases between them. The CDR3 sequence is CAISELDTSYEQYF. In nucleotides, the CDR3 is TGTGCCATCAGTGAACTAGACACCTCCTACGAGCAGTACTTC.

This clone was counted only a few times. The chain uses TRBV7-9 and TRBJ1-1; D remains unclear. The germline CDR1 and CDR2 sequences are SEHNR and FQNEAQ (reference sequence). The ends were cut back, 3 bases at V and 0 bases at J, with 11 bases in the middle. The CDR3 spans 15 residues. The CDR3 sequence is CASSFDVLMNTEAFF. CDR3 nucleotide sequence: TGTGCCAGCAGCTTTGACGTCCTCATGAACACTGAAGCTTTCTTT.

This chain links TRBV4-1 with TRBJ1-2; maybe TRBD1 (6 bases). Trimming removed 0 bases from V and 2 bases from J, with 13 bases in between. This CDR3 is built from 16 residues. Germline CDR1 and CDR2: MGHRA and YSYEKL. CDR3 sequence (DNA): TGCGCCAGCAGCCAAGATCGAGGGGGTACGAACTATGGCTACACCTTC. Translation gives CASSQDRGGTNYGYTF.

The chain uses TRBV15 and TRBJ2-5; D is unclear. Trimming removed 4 bases from V and 5 bases from J, with 11 bases in between. CDR1 is LNHNV, CDR2 YYDKDF, per germline (reference sequence). The CDR3 spans 13 residues. Written as DNA, the CDR3 is TGTGCCACCAGCATGCTCCTAGGGGAGACCCAGTACTTC. Its protein is CATSMLLGETQYF.

This clone has only a few counts. This chain uses TRBV21-1 with TRBJ2-2; TRBD2, the table's D call, was not compared with the DNA. TRBV21-1 is shown as a pseudogene. CDR3 length: 16 residues. CDR3 sequence reads: CASSKDLAGPGTELFF. In DNA, the CDR3 is TGTGCCAGCAGCAAAGACCTAGCGGGGCCCGGGACGGAGCTGTTTTTT.

This clone was seen a few times. This chain joins TRBV6-6 and TRBJ1-5; TRBD1 is a possible D gene (6 bases). Trimming left V 5 bases short and J 0 bases short, with 8 bases between. CDR3 length: 14 residues. Germline CDR1 and CDR2: MNHNY and SVGAGI (reference sequence). DNA of the CDR3: TGTGCCAGCAGTCAGGGGCGTAGCAATCAGCCCCAGCATTTT. It encodes CASSQGRSNQPQHF.

This clone was picked up a small number of times. J is TRBJ1-1 and V is TRBV30, with D possibly being TRBD1 (6 bases). CDR1 GTSNPN and CDR2 SVGIG come from the germline V gene (reference sequence). V lost 0 bases and J 7 bases, leaving 12 bases between the germline ends. CDR3 length equals 13 residues. The CDR3 sequence is CAWSVRGGGEAFF. The CDR3 nucleotides are TGTGCCTGGAGTGTACGTGGAGGGGGTGAAGCTTTCTTT.